This TCR beta chain was identified during a study of cytomegalovirus exposure and HLA in healthy donors. General study findings and limits: Per a later analysis, 18,000 or so TCR beta sequences showed association with HLA alleles at 0.05 false discovery rate. Overall, approximately 180 TCR beta chains were annotated as cytomegalovirus-associated. In presence/absence analyses, roughly uniform sequencing depth across donors was assumed. Later on, an analysis showed TCR association rates differing by HLA locus, with DRB1 the most and HLA-C the fewest.

Germline CDR1 and CDR2: SGHVS and FQNEAQ. The CDR3 sequence is 16 residues long. V was pared by 2 bases and J by 7 bases, with 8 bases of the junction left unmatched. PCR was performed using 60 Vbeta and 13 Jbeta primers. The assay was immunoSEQ multiplex PCR, and TCRdb's table has in-frame clones only and misses some. Found here are 100,000 to 150,000 clones, less than 90% of them singletons; the top ten hold around 20%. Worth noting for this clone: The antigen remains undetermined.

What was sequenced was PBMCs. The chain uses TRBV7-8 and TRBJ2-1; 10 nucleotides align to TRBD1. This TCR derives from a man between 18 and 35 years old in good health and CMV-seropositive. CDR3 sequence reads: CASSLSTGGSDNEQFF. CDR3 DNA sequence: TGTGCCAGCAGCTTATCGACAGGGGGCTCCGATAATGAGCAGTTCTTC.